This paragraph covers one T cell receptor (beta chain) sequence. Its antigen is not known. Assay used: immunoSEQ multiplex PCR; TCRdb lists only in-frame clones, some missing. The profile shows about 120,000 clones, more than 85% of them singletons. The data stem from a study of PD-L1 blockade in urothelial cancer. Time point here: peripheral blood 6 weeks after treatment start. The trim removed 4 bases at V and 4 bases at J, leaving 7 bases unmatched. The CDR3 covers 15 residues. From germline, CDR1 is MDHEN and CDR2 SYDVKM. General study points: In blood sampled pretreatment, TCR clonality below the median predicted better survival. Patients who had durable benefit saw their tumor-associated blood clones expand more at 3 weeks.

The sample was PBMCs, taken around atezolizumab (anti-PD-L1) treatment. The sequence was collected from a man between 60 and 70 years old with urothelial cancer. This sequence joins TRBV28 and TRBJ1-5; TRBD1 aligns across 7 bases. DNA for the CDR3: TGTGCCAGCAGTTCCCCGGGACAGTGGAATCAGCCCCAGCATTTT. Translating it yields CASSSPGQWNQPQHF.